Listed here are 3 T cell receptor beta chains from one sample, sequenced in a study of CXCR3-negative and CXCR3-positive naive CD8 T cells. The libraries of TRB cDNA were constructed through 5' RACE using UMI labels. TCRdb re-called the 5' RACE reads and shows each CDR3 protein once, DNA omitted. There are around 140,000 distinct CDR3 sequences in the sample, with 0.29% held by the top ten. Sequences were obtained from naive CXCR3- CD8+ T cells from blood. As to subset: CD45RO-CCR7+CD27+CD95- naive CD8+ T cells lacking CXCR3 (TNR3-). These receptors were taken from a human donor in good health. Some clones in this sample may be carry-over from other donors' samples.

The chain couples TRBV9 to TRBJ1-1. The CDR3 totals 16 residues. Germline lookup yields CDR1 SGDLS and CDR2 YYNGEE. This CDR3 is CASSPEGPGGYTEAFF. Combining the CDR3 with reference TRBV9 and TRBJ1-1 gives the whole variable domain DSGVTQTPKHLITATGQRVTLRCSPRSGDLSVYWYQQSLDQGLQFLIQYYNGEERAKGNILERFSAQQFPDLHSELNLSSLELGDSALYFCASSPEGPGGYTEAFFGQGTRLTVV.

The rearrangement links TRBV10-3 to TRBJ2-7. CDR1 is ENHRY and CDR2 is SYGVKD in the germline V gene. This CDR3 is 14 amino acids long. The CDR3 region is CAIRRQTGNYEQYF.

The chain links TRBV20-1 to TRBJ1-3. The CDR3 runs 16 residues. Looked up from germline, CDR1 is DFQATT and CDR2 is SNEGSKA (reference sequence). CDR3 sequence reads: CSARATRGRAGNTIYF.